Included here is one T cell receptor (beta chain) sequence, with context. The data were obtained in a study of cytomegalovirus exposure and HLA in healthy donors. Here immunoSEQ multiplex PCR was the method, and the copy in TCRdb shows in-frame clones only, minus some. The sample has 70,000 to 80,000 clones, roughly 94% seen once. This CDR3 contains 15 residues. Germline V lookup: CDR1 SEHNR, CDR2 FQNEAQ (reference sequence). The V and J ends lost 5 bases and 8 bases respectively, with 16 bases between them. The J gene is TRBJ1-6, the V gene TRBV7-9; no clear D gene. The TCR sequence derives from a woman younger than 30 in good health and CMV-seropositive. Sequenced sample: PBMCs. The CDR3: CASSARAPGDSPLHF. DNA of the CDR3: TGTGCCAGCAGCGCCCGGGCCCCCGGGGATTCACCCCTCCACTTT. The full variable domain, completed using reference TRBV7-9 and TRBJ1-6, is DTGVSQNPRHKITKRGQNVTFRCDPISEHNRLYWYRQTLGQGPEFLTYFQNEAQLEKSRLLSDRFSAERPKGSFSTLEIQRTEQGDSAMYLCASSARAPGDSPLHFGNGTRLTVT.